These 21 T cell receptor beta chains were sequenced from one sample in a study of post-analysis software for immune sequencing data. The study, taken as a whole, reports: TRBV5-6, TRBV5-1 and TRBV20-1 were among several TRBV segments more frequent in patients than controls.

Unique molecular identifiers were built into the TCR beta cDNA libraries. From the PCR reads, TCRdb called clonotypes with MiXCR, one entry per CDR3 protein. This sample has roughly 620,000 distinct CDR3 sequences, with around 44% found just once. These TCRs' antigens remain unknown. Sequenced input: blood. Receptor source: a girl between 5 and 17 years old with multiple sclerosis.

The chain has TRBV7-9 and TRBJ2-1; 11 nucleotides line up with TRBD2. V lost 4 bases, J lost 1 base, and 15 bases stayed unmatched. The CDR3 is 20 amino acids. From germline, CDR1 is SEHNR and CDR2 FQNEAQ (reference sequence). CDR3 in DNA: TGTGCCAGCAGCTCTAGGACTAGCGGGTCTATCCGTGCTTCCTACAATGAGCAGTTCTTC. This encodes CASSSRTSGSIRASYNEQFF.

As concerns this clonotype: A junction end diverges from the germline sequence, so it may reflect a read error. V is TRBV12-3 or TRBV12-4 and J is TRBJ2-3, with no clear D. This CDR3 comprises 15 residues. The CDR3 loop reads CASSKLLLRTDAQYF. DNA for the CDR3: TGTGCCAGCAGTAAACTATTACTGAGAACAGATGCGCAGTATTTT.

The chain combines TRBV5-6 with TRBJ2-1, with TRBD1 matching over 12 bases. CDR1 is SGHDT, CDR2 YYEEEE, per germline. J gave up 10 bases and V 3 bases, and 2 bases lay outside the gene matches. The CDR3 is 13 amino acids. CDR3 in DNA: TGTGCCAGCAGCTGGGACAGGGGGCGGGAGCAGTTCTTC. This encodes CASSWDRGREQFF. The full variable domain, with the rest looked up from reference TRBV5-6 and TRBJ2-1, is DAGVTQSPTHLIKTRGQQVTLRCSPKSGHDTVSWYQQALGQGPQFIFQYYEEEERQRGNFPDRFSGHQFPNYSSELNVNALLLGDSALYLCASSWDRGREQFFGPGTRLTVL.

The chain combines TRBV14 with TRBJ2-1; D not resolved. Germline V gene lookup returns CDR1 SGHDN and CDR2 FVKESK. Trimming pared 4 bases from V and 6 bases from J, leaving 13 bases between. This CDR3 spans 14 amino acids. The CDR3 DNA sequence: TGTGCCAGCAGCCGTGGAAGCCTAAGCAATGAGCAGTTCTTC. It translates to CASSRGSLSNEQFF.

Note on this clonotype: Here the CDR3 omits its conserved ending phenylalanine or tryptophan, so a read error is the likely source. The rearrangement uses TRBV5-1 and TRBJ2-4; 10 bases are a match to TRBD2. The ends lost 3 bases at V and 0 bases at J; junction bases unmatched: 12. The CDR3 runs 19 residues. From germline, CDR1 is SGHRS and CDR2 YFSETQ. The CDR3 region has the DNA TGCGCCAGCAGCTCTTATCCGGCTAGCGGGGGTATAGCCAAAAACATTCAGTACGTC. It specifies CASSSYPASGGIAKNIQYV.

The chain has TRBV29-1 and TRBJ1-6; 8 bases map to TRBD1. This CDR3 region has 13 residues. After removal of 6 bases from V and 7 bases from J, the junction contained 5 bases not matched to a gene. Germline lookup yields CDR1 SQVTM and CDR2 ANQGSEA. The CDR3 nucleotides are TGCAGCGTAGGACAGGGTCGAAATTCACCCCTCCACTTT. Translating gives CSVGQGRNSPLHF.

The genes are TRBV27 and TRBJ2-1; TRBD2 matches at 9 bases. With 3 bases clipped from V and 6 bases from J, the junction kept 3 bases outside the gene matches. The CDR3 length is 14 residues. Germline loops: CDR1 MNHEY, CDR2 SMNVEV (reference sequence). In DNA, the CDR3 is TGTGCCAGCAGTTTTAGCGGGAGAGCCAATGAGCAGTTCTTC. Protein: CASSFSGRANEQFF.

The gene calls are TRBV29-1 and TRBJ2-6, with TRBD1 identical over 7 bases. The CDR3 runs to 15 residues. The ends lost 7 bases at V and 0 bases at J; junction bases unmatched: 6. The germline V gene has CDR1 SQVTM and CDR2 ANQGSEA. Here the CDR3 DNA reads TGCAGCGCCCAGGACAGGAGCTCTGGGGCCAACGTCCTGACTTTC. Translated: CSAQDRSSGANVLTF. The full variable domain, rest sourced from reference TRBV29-1 and TRBJ2-6, is SAVISQKPSRDICQRGTSLTIQCQVDSQVTMMFWYRQQPGQSLTLIATANQGSEATYESGFVIDKFPISRPNLTFSTLTVSNMSPEDSSIYLCSAQDRSSGANVLTFGAGSRLTVL.

This clonotype was seen a few times. The genes are TRBV7-6 and TRBJ1-2; D gene unclear. Germline V gene sequence: CDR1 SGHVS, CDR2 FNYEAQ. Trimming removed 1 base from V and 0 bases from J, with 9 bases in between. The CDR3 runs to 15 residues. CDR3 region: CASSLEAGTNYGYTF. In DNA form, the CDR3 reads TGTGCCAGCAGCTTAGAGGCAGGAACTAACTATGGCTACACCTTC.

The rearrangement links TRBV5-1 to TRBJ2-5; D gene unclear. Matching the DNA end better, TRBJ2-7 makes the J call doubtful. The CDR3 loop spans 11 amino acids. Germline V gene sequence: CDR1 SGHRS, CDR2 YFSETQ. Here the CDR3 reads CASSLATEQYF. Written as DNA, the CDR3 is TGCGCCAGCAGCTTGGCGACCGAGCAGTACTTC.

V is TRBV20-1 and J is TRBJ1-2, with D maybe TRBD1 (5 bases). The V gene lost 2 bases and the J gene lost 8 bases, with 12 bases spanning the gap. Germline CDR1 is DFQATT and CDR2 is SNEGSKA (reference sequence). The CDR3 extends over 12 amino acids. CDR3 amino acids: CSARPGSSGYTF. CDR3 DNA sequence: TGCAGTGCTAGACCAGGGAGCTCGGGCTACACCTTC.

The chain uses TRBV12-3 or TRBV12-4 and TRBJ2-7; no clear D. The J call may be mistaken, given a closer DNA end match to TRBJ2-5. The CDR3 consists of 15 residues. CDR3 in DNA: TGTGCCAGCAGTTTTTCTTGGGGTTATCAAGAGACCCAGTACTTC. It yields the protein CASSFSWGYQETQYF.

The chain carries TRBV27 and TRBJ1-5; D unclear. Germline lookup yields CDR1 MNHEY and CDR2 SMNVEV (reference sequence). Trimming cost V 2 bases and J 5 bases, with 7 bases left between them. This CDR3 spans 13 amino acids. CDR3 sequence (DNA): TGTGCCAGCAGTTTAACTTGGTATCAGCCCCAGCATTTT. Translating gives CASSLTWYQPQHF.

This clonotype was observed a single time. A junction boundary mismatches the germline segment, possibly from a read error. The rearrangement links TRBV12-3 or TRBV12-4 to TRBJ2-3; tentatively, D is TRBD2 (5 bases). The CDR3 extends over 13 amino acids. CDR3 protein: CASSSGSTDAQYF. CDR3 nucleotide sequence: TGTGCCAGCAGTAGCGGAAGCACAGATGCGCAGTATTTT.

The chain couples TRBV2 to TRBJ2-5; 8 bases line up with TRBD1. The length of the CDR3 is 16 residues. Germline lookup yields CDR1 SNHLY and CDR2 FYNNEI. Trimming cost V 1 base and J 7 bases; bases outside gene matches: 11. DNA of the CDR3: TGTGCCAGCAGTGAAGAACTAAGGAGAGGACAGGGGACCCAGTACTTC. It specifies CASSEELRRGQGTQYF.

V usage is TRBV9 and J usage is TRBJ2-3; 13 bases map to TRBD2. Germline lookup yields CDR1 SGDLS and CDR2 YYNGEE. The CDR3 totals 16 residues. The V gene end was trimmed by 4 bases and the J gene end by 4 bases; junction bases not matched to a gene: 6. This chain's CDR3 is CASSRTSGSRSDTQYF. The CDR3 coding sequence is TGTGCCAGCAGCCGGACTAGCGGGAGTCGCTCAGATACGCAGTATTTT.

This rearrangement joins TRBV5-1 to TRBJ2-5; D is ambiguous. CDR3 length: 15 amino acids. Trimming cost V 5 bases and J 0 bases, with 14 bases left between them. Germline CDR1 SGHRS, CDR2 YFSETQ. The CDR3 coding sequence is TGCGCCAGCAGTCAATTCCGACGGAACCAAGAGACCCAGTACTTC. Translated: CASSQFRRNQETQYF.

The chain carries TRBV5-1 and TRBJ2-5; maybe TRBD1 (6 bases). Germline V CDR1 and CDR2: SGHRS, YFSETQ. With 3 bases removed from V and 7 bases from J, the gap between germline ends came to 19 bases. The CDR3 runs 15 residues. The CDR3 coding sequence is TGCGCCAGCAGCTGGCGGACAGCGCCTGAAGGGACCCAGTACTTC. Translating gives CASSWRTAPEGTQYF.

The V call is TRBV5-1, the J call TRBJ2-7, with D perhaps matching TRBD1 (5 bases). The CDR3 is made up of 12 amino acids. Trimming took 4 bases from V and 5 from J, leaving 10 bases between them. Germline CDR1 and CDR2: SGHRS and YFSETQ. The CDR3 region is CASSTQGHEQYF. The CDR3 DNA sequence: TGCGCCAGCAGCACGCAGGGTCACGAGCAGTACTTC.

This rearrangement joins TRBV5-1 to TRBJ1-4, with D unresolved. CDR3 size: 20 residues. Germline V CDR1 and CDR2: SGHRS, YFSETQ. The V and J ends lost 0 bases and 3 bases respectively, with 24 bases between them. CDR3 amino acids: CASSLASFGGFETSNEKLFF. The DNA of the CDR3 is TGCGCCAGCAGCTTGGCCTCCTTCGGCGGGTTTGAGACGTCTAATGAAAAACTGTTTTTT. Complete variable domain (other parts from reference TRBV5-1 and TRBJ1-4): KAGVTQTPRYLIKTRGQQVTLSCSPISGHRSVSWYQQTPGQGLQFLFEYFSETQRNKGNFPGRFSGRQFSNSRSEMNVSTLELGDSALYLCASSLASFGGFETSNEKLFFGSGTQLSVL.

The gene calls are TRBV6-2 or TRBV6-3 and TRBJ2-3; 7 bases map to TRBD1. CDR1 and CDR2 from the germline V gene are MNHEY and SVGEGT. The V and J ends lost 5 bases and 5 bases, in that order; junction bases with no gene match: 10. The length of the CDR3 is 15 residues. The CDR3 sequence is CASSLQGVYLDTQYF. For the CDR3, the DNA is TGTGCCAGCAGTCTTCAGGGGGTTTATTTAGATACGCAGTATTTT.